These 25 T cell receptor beta chains came from one sample sequenced in a study of T-cell reconstitution after alpha-beta-depleted transplantation in children. Preparation of the TCRbeta library used unique molecular identifiers. TCRdb used MiXCR to reprocess the PCR reads, holding one entry per CDR3 protein. The data contain about 110,000 distinct CDR3 sequences, around 6.4% of them singletons. The specimen comprised PBMCs, mostly from graft donor cells, sampled 360 days after TCRalphabeta/CD19-depleted stem cell transplant. These receptors all come from a male patient between 2 and 15 years old who had a stem cell transplant for acute lymphoblastic leukemia, so the T cells may come from the graft donor.

Many counts were recorded for this clonotype. V usage is TRBV20-1 and J usage is TRBJ2-5, with a possible D match to TRBD1 (6 bases). CDR1 and CDR2 (germline): DFQATT, SNEGSKA (reference sequence). There are 15 residues in the CDR3. Between the trimmed V and J ends, which lost 3 bases and 4 bases, there was a span of 18 bases. CDR3 region: CSASSGAGLRETQYF. The CDR3 region has the DNA TGCAGTGCTAGTTCAGGGGCCGGATTGCGAGAGACCCAGTACTTC.

This clonotype was seen a few times. The V call is TRBV28, the J call TRBJ1-5; a weak D match, TRBD1 (5 bases). The germline V gene has CDR1 MDHEN and CDR2 SYDVKM. CDR3 length equals 15 residues. Trimming removed 8 bases at V and 6 bases at J, with 20 bases between. CDR3 DNA: TGTGCCAGCCGCTCTGGCAGGGCAGTCAGTCAGCCCCAGCATTTT. As protein: CASRSGRAVSQPQHF.

This clonotype occurred many times. The rearrangement links TRBV29-1 to TRBJ2-2, with 7 bases fitting TRBD1. The V gene end was trimmed by 6 bases and the J gene end by 3 bases; junction bases not matched to a gene: 16. This CDR3 has 17 amino acids. Per the germline V gene, CDR1 is SQVTM and CDR2 is ANQGSEA. The DNA of the CDR3 is TGCAGCGTGATCGGGACAGACACCAATTTCCACACCGGGGAGCTGTTTTTT. Translating gives CSVIGTDTNFHTGELFF.

As for this clonotype: This clone may be a read error of a much larger clone one base away. The rearrangement joins TRBV10-3 to TRBJ2-7; D remains unclear. The CDR3 extends over 12 amino acids. CDR1 is ENHRY, CDR2 SYGVKD, per germline. CDR3 nucleotides: TGTGCCATCAGTGACAGTTCCTACGTGCAGTACTTC. It specifies CAISDSSYVQYF.

In its sample, this clonotype was seen a few times. The chain carries TRBV27 and TRBJ2-7; D not certain. The V and J ends lost 2 bases and 3 bases respectively, with 8 bases between them. The CDR3 has 13 amino acids. The germline V gene has CDR1 MNHEY and CDR2 SMNVEV (reference sequence). The CDR3 loop is CASSLIDNYEQYF. The CDR3 nucleotides read TGTGCCAGCAGTTTAATAGATAACTACGAGCAGTACTTC.

This clonotype has only a few counts. This chain joins TRBV9 and TRBJ2-3; 8 bases agree with TRBD2. From germline, CDR1 is SGDLS and CDR2 YYNGEE. The CDR3 runs to 16 residues. After removal of 3 bases from V and 2 bases from J, the junction contained 8 bases not matched to a gene. CDR3 sequence reads: CASSALGGAFTDTQYF. The CDR3 bases are TGTGCCAGCAGCGCCCTCGGGGGGGCCTTCACAGATACGCAGTATTTT.

V usage is TRBV11-2 and J usage is TRBJ2-1; the D gene is possibly TRBD1 (7 bases). This CDR3 has 18 amino acids. The V end lost 0 bases, the J end lost 7 bases, and 22 bases lay between the germline ends. Germline CDR1 SGHAT, CDR2 FQNNGV. CDR3 DNA sequence: TGTGCCAGCAGCTTAGACGGGGGACAGTTTTCTGATACGAATGAGCAGTTCTTC. This codes for CASSLDGGQFSDTNEQFF.

This clonotype was recorded a few times. This chain uses TRBV4-3 with TRBJ2-7, with D possibly TRBD1 on 6 matching bases. Between the trimmed V and J ends, which lost 3 bases and 4 bases, there was a span of 10 bases. This CDR3 has 13 amino acids. Germline V CDR1 and CDR2: LGHNA, YSLEER. The CDR3 DNA follows: TGCGCCAGCAGCCAGGGGACACCTTACGAGCAGTACTTC. Its protein is CASSQGTPYEQYF.

CDR3 sequence reads: CASSPPGTGREQYF. The CDR3 nucleotides are TGTGCCAGCAGTCCGCCCGGGACAGGGCGCGAGCAGTACTTC. This chain uses TRBV27 with TRBJ2-7; 9 nucleotides agree with TRBD1. The germline V gene has CDR1 MNHEY and CDR2 SMNVEV (reference sequence). Trimming took 5 bases from V and 6 from J; bases not matched to a gene: 8. This CDR3 contains 14 residues.

The sample holds many counts of this clonotype. This chain uses TRBV24-1 with TRBJ2-1; D is unclear. Germline CDR1 reads KGHDR; CDR2 reads SFDVKD. V lost 4 bases to trimming and J lost 8 bases, with 17 bases between them. This CDR3 comprises 15 residues. CDR3 sequence (DNA): TGTGCCACCAGTGACCCCAGGCAGACCGGCGATGAGCAGTTCTTC. It codes for CATSDPRQTGDEQFF.

The table lists this clonotype with a few counts. This chain links TRBV27 with TRBJ1-2; 10 bases line up with TRBD1. CDR1 and CDR2 from the germline V gene are MNHEY and SMNVEV (reference sequence). Losses at the gene ends were 8 bases for V and 6 bases for J; bases not matched to a gene: 6. This CDR3 region has 13 residues. In DNA, the CDR3 is TGTGCCAGCTGCTATGGACAGGGGGATGGCTACACCTTC. It codes for CASCYGQGDGYTF.

In its sample, this clonotype was seen a few times. V usage is TRBV13 and J usage is TRBJ2-5, with 9 bases aligning to TRBD2. J gave up 7 bases and V 3 bases, and 6 bases lay outside the gene matches. Germline values: CDR1 PRHDT, CDR2 FYEKMQ (reference sequence). CDR3 length: 14 amino acids. This CDR3 is CASSFGTSYRTQYF. CDR3 nucleotide sequence: TGTGCCAGCAGCTTTGGGACTAGCTATCGGACCCAGTACTTC. Complete variable domain (other parts from reference TRBV13 and TRBJ2-5): AAGVIQSPRHLIKEKRETATLKCYPIPRHDTVYWYQQGPGQDPQFLISFYEKMQSDKGSIPDRFSAQQFSDYHSELNMSSLELGDSALYFCASSFGTSYRTQYFGPGTRLLVL.

On this clonotype itself: This clone may be a read error of a much larger clone one base away. The V gene is TRBV5-1, the J gene TRBJ2-3, with 7 bases fitting TRBD2. The CDR3 covers 15 residues. Trimming removed 4 bases from V and 1 base from J; junction bases left unmatched: 6. The V gene's germline CDR1 is SGHRS and CDR2 YFSETQ. The CDR3 DNA reads TGCGCCAGCAGCCCTGGACGGGGGGGCACAGATACGCAGTATTTT. This gives the protein CASSPGRGGTDTQYF.

The rearrangement uses TRBV28 and TRBJ2-7, with a tentative D call TRBD1 (5 bases). Trimming removed 3 bases from V and 0 bases from J, with 9 bases in between. Germline-derived CDR1 and CDR2 are MDHEN and SYDVKM. The CDR3 spans 14 residues. CDR3 DNA sequence: TGTGCCAGCAGTTTGAGGACACCCTCCTACGAGCAGTACTTC. Its translation is CASSLRTPSYEQYF. Based on the CDR3 plus reference TRBV28 and TRBJ2-7, the full variable domain is DVKVTQSSRYLVKRTGEKVFLECVQDMDHENMFWYRQDPGLGLRLIYFSYDVKMKEKGDIPEGYSVSREKKERFSLILESASTNQTSMYLCASSLRTPSYEQYFGPGTRLTVT.

Concerning this clonotype itself: Its ends do not fully match the called genes, so a read error is possible. The chain carries TRBV6-5 and TRBJ2-5; 7 bases are shared with TRBD2. The CDR3 contains 14 residues. Germline loops: CDR1 MNHEY, CDR2 SVGAGI. The CDR3: CAGSYGRAAETQYF. CDR3 sequence (DNA): TGTGCCGGCAGTTATGGGAGGGCCGCAGAGACCCAGTACTTC.

Only a few counts were recorded for this clonotype. The gene calls are TRBV5-6 and TRBJ2-1, with 9 bases fitting TRBD1. This CDR3 is 16 amino acids long. V shed 6 bases, J shed 4 bases, and the junction held 11 bases outside the gene matches. Looked up from germline, CDR1 is SGHDT and CDR2 is YYEEEE. The CDR3 nucleotides read TGTGCCAGCAACTCCCCCGGGACAGGGAAATACAATGAGCAGTTCTTC. Encoded protein: CASNSPGTGKYNEQFF.

This clonotype was observed a few times. V and J are TRBV10-1 and TRBJ2-5; the match to TRBD2 covers 7 bases. After removal of 9 bases from V and 4 bases from J, the junction contained 5 bases not matched to a gene. The CDR3 spans 12 residues. CDR1 and CDR2 from the germline V gene are WNHNN and SYGVQD (reference sequence). CDR3 residues: CARAGRIETQYF. As DNA, the CDR3 is TGCGCCAGAGCCGGGAGGATAGAGACCCAGTACTTC.

This clonotype has a count of ten or more. The CDR3 DNA is TGTGCCAGCAGTGACCTAGCGGGCGGGCACGGCGGGGAGCTGTTTTTT. Its protein product is CASSDLAGGHGGELFF. The V gene is TRBV6-4, the J gene TRBJ2-2; 8 bases map to TRBD2. CDR1 MRHNA and CDR2 SNTAGT come from the germline V gene. The CDR3 length is 16 residues. With V trimmed by 2 bases and J by 7 bases, 9 bases remained unmatched.

The CDR3 nucleotides read TGTGCCAGCAGCCATAATAGACTATTAAAGACCCAGTACTTC. It codes for CASSHNRLLKTQYF. The chain joins TRBV6-1 to TRBJ2-5, with a possible D match to TRBD2 (5 bases). The V gene's germline CDR1 is MNHNS and CDR2 SASEGT. This CDR3 contains 14 residues. Trimming pared 6 bases from V and 6 bases from J, leaving 17 bases between.

This clonotype was seen many times. V is TRBV5-1 and J is TRBJ2-4; D uncertain. Trimming removed 0 bases from V and 8 bases from J, with 6 bases in between. This CDR3 has 12 residues. Per germline, CDR1 SGHRS and CDR2 YFSETQ. CDR3 region: CASSLEGYIQYF. DNA of the CDR3: TGCGCCAGCAGCTTGGAGGGCTACATTCAGTACTTC. Combining the CDR3 with reference TRBV5-1 and TRBJ2-4 gives the whole variable domain KAGVTQTPRYLIKTRGQQVTLSCSPISGHRSVSWYQQTPGQGLQFLFEYFSETQRNKGNFPGRFSGRQFSNSRSEMNVSTLELGDSALYLCASSLEGYIQYFGAGTRLSVL.

This clonotype was counted at least ten times. V usage is TRBV9 and J usage is TRBJ2-2; D may match TRBD1 or TRBD2 (6 bases each). From germline, CDR1 is SGDLS and CDR2 YYNGEE. V was trimmed by 0 bases and J by 4 bases, leaving 10 bases between them. This CDR3 has 15 residues. The chain's CDR3 is CASSVEGGSTGELFF. The CDR3 coding sequence is TGTGCCAGCAGCGTAGAGGGGGGTAGCACCGGGGAGCTGTTTTTT.

The chain combines TRBV19 with TRBJ2-1; D is unresolved. Trimming pared 2 bases from V and 4 bases from J, leaving 6 bases between. CDR1 is LNHDA and CDR2 is SQIVND in the germline V gene (reference sequence). The CDR3 covers 13 residues. The chain's CDR3 is CASSIILYNEQFF. The CDR3, as DNA: TGTGCCAGTAGTATAATTCTGTACAATGAGCAGTTCTTC.

This clonotype was found many times. The J gene is TRBJ2-1, the V gene TRBV5-1; 9 bases map to TRBD1. Germline V gene lookup returns CDR1 SGHRS and CDR2 YFSETQ. The trim removed 2 bases at V and 7 bases at J, leaving 4 bases unmatched. This CDR3 is built from 14 residues. In DNA form, the CDR3 reads TGCGCCAGCAGCTTAGGGACAGGGAGAAATGAGCAGTTCTTC. It codes for CASSLGTGRNEQFF.

The chain recombines TRBV4-2 with TRBJ2-7; D possibly corresponds to TRBD1 (6 bases). This CDR3 contains 15 residues. Germline loops: CDR1 LGHNA, CDR2 YNFKEQ. V dropped 1 base and J dropped 0 bases, with 10 bases sitting between them. The CDR3 region is CASSQGQANSYEQYF. CDR3 in DNA: TGTGCCAGCAGCCAAGGACAGGCCAACTCCTACGAGCAGTACTTC.

This clonotype was seen ten or more times. The CDR3 here is CASSWGTGSTEAFF. Written as DNA, the CDR3 is TGTGCCAGCAGTTGGGGGACAGGGAGCACTGAAGCTTTCTTT. The chain combines TRBV6-2 or TRBV6-3 with TRBJ1-1, with 9 bases that match TRBD1. Germline-derived CDR1 and CDR2 are MNHEY and SVGEGT. The CDR3 contains 14 residues. V was pared by 4 bases and J by 4 bases, with 4 bases of the junction left unmatched.